These 3 T cell receptor beta chains came from one sample sequenced in a study of blood T cells in healthy people across ages. It was with a sample-barcoded 5' primer and a J-beta primer mix that a second PCR of about 7 to 12 cycles was run. One entry per CDR3 protein, called by TCRdb with MiXCR from the 5' RACE reads. The sample shows roughly 790,000 distinct CDR3 sequences, roughly 41% of them seen only once. The sample was blood. These receptors came from a woman between 55 and 75 years old in good health.

This clonotype was detected only a few times. The chain employs TRBV27 and TRBJ2-7, with D maybe TRBD2 (6 bases). V was cut by 1 base and J by 4 bases, with 11 bases left in between. Germline values: CDR1 MNHEY, CDR2 SMNVEV (reference sequence). This CDR3 comprises 14 residues. CDR3 amino acids: CASSLLEGPYEQYF. Here the CDR3 DNA reads TGTGCCAGCAGTTTATTGGAGGGGCCGTACGAGCAGTACTTC.

V and J are TRBV6-5 and TRBJ2-5; 7 bases line up with TRBD1. The CDR3 covers 16 residues. CDR1 MNHEY and CDR2 SVGAGI come from the germline V gene. The V and J ends lost 1 base and 0 bases, in that order; junction bases with no gene match: 5. Here the CDR3 reads CASSYWGQTNQETQYF. The CDR3 bases are TGTGCCAGCAGTTACTGGGGACAGACGAACCAAGAGACCCAGTACTTC.

This clonotype was seen only a few times. The V gene is TRBV20-1, the J gene TRBJ1-1; no definite D call. The germline gives CDR1 DFQATT, CDR2 SNEGSKA (reference sequence). The CDR3 totals 14 residues. V lost 0 bases and J 1 base, leaving 9 bases between the germline ends. CDR3 DNA: TGCAGTGCTAGAGATGAACAGCGGAACACTGAAGCTTTCTTT. Encoded protein: CSARDEQRNTEAFF.